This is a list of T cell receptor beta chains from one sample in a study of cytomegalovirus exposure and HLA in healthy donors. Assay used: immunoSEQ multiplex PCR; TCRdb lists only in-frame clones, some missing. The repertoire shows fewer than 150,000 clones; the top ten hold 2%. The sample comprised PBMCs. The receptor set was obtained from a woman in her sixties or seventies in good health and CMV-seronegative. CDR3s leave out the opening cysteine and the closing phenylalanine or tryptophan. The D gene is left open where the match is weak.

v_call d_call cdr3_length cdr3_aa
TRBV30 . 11 AWSLAGNTEAF
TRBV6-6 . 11 ASSTIQGEKLF
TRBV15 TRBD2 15 ATSRRPGGGSSYEQY
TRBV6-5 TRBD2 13 ASILLSGGALRFF
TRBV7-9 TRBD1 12 ASSLRDSSYEQY
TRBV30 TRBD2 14 AWSSLPGLAGGEQF
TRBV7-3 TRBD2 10 ASSSAGGEQF
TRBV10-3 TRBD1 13 AISGQGTGTDTQY
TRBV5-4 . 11 ASRSQGTYEQY
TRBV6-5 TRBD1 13 ASSYSNRGTYEQY
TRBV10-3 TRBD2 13 AISESGTSVAEQY
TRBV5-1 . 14 ASSFRASVMNTEAF
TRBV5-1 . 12 ASSLVLSGEKLF
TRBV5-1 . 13 ASSLASGAGETQY
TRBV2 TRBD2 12 ASRVGLAGGELF
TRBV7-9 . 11 ASSLATRVEQY
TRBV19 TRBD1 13 ASSISGQGGYEQY
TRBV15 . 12 ATSRGQNQETQY